The sequence of this T cell receptor (beta chain) was determined in a study of T cell responses to AZD1222 COVID-19 vaccine. Notes on the study in general: Baseline seropositivity occurred in only six AZD1222 recipients. Mostly white British, mostly female donors; authors suggested clonal diversity may be underestimated. Nearly half of unique spike-specific TCRs reportedly avoided B.1.351 and B.1.1.7 mutated regions.

As to this clone: Antigen: not known.

Between the trimmed V and J ends, which lost 2 bases and 2 bases, there was a span of 12 bases. Per germline, CDR1 SGHRS and CDR2 YFSETQ. CDR3 length equals 15 residues. Produced via immunoSEQ multiplex PCR; TCRdb's table is partial and in-frame only. The data hold around 91,000 clones, with approximately 91% observed a single time. This receptor was identified in an adult in good health. The rearrangement joins TRBV5-1 to TRBJ2-3, with TRBD2 as a possible D gene (6 bases). The sequenced sample was peripheral blood, obtained on day 0 of AZD1222 vaccination. The chain's CDR3 is CASSFGGSATDTQYF. In DNA form, the CDR3 reads TGCGCCAGCAGCTTTGGGGGGTCGGCCACAGATACGCAGTATTTT.